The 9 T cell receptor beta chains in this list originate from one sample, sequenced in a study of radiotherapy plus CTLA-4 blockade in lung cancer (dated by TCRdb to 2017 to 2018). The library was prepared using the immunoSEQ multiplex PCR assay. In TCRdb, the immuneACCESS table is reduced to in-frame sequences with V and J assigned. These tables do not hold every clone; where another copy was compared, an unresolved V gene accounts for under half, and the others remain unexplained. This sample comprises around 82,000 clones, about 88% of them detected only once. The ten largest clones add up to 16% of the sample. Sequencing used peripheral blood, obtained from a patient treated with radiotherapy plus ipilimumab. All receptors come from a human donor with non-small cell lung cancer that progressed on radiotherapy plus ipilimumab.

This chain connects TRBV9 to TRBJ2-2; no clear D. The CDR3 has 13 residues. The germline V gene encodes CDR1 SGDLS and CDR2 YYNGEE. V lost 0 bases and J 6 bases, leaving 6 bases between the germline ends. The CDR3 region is CASSVVDAGELFF. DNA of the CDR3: TGTGCCAGCAGCGTAGTAGACGCCGGGGAGCTGTTTTTT.

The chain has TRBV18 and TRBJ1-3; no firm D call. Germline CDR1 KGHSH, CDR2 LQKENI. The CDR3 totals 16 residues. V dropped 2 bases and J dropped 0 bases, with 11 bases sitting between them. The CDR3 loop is CASSPTNSLSGNTIYF. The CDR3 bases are TGTGCCAGCTCACCAACCAACTCCCTCTCTGGAAACACCATATATTTT.

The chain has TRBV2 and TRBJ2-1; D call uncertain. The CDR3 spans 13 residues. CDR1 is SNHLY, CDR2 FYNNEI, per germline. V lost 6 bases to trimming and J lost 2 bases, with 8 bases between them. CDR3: CASSLGAYNEQFF. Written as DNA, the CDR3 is TGTGCCAGCAGCCTAGGAGCCTACAATGAGCAGTTCTTC.

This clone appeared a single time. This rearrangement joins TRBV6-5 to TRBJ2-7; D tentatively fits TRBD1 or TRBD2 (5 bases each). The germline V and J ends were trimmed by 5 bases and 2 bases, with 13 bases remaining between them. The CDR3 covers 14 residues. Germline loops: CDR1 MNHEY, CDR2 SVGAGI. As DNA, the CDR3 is TGTGCCAGCAGTGGCGTGGGGGTTGCCTACGAGCAGTACTTC. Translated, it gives CASSGVGVAYEQYF.

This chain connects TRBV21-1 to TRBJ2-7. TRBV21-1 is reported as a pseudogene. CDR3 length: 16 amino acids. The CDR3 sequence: CASSKDPEVDLYEQYF. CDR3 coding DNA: TGTGCCAGCAGCAAAGACCCCGAGGTGGACCTCTACGAGCAGTACTTC.

The CDR3 DNA is TGTGCCAGCAGCTTATTGGGGGTGCGAGAGACCCAGTACTTC. It translates to CASSLLGVRETQYF. The chain uses TRBV7-9 and TRBJ2-5, with D perhaps assigned TRBD1 or TRBD2 (5 bases each). This CDR3 contains 14 residues. The germline CDR1 and CDR2 sequences are SEHNR and FQNEAQ (reference sequence). V shed 2 bases and J shed 4 bases, with 11 bases lying between them. The full variable domain, in which reference TRBV7-9 and TRBJ2-5 provide the parts outside the CDR3, is DTGVSQNPRHKITKRGQNVTFRCDPISEHNRLYWYRQTLGQGPEFLTYFQNEAQLEKSRLLSDRFSAERPKGSFSTLEIQRTEQGDSAMYLCASSLLGVRETQYFGPGTRLLVL.

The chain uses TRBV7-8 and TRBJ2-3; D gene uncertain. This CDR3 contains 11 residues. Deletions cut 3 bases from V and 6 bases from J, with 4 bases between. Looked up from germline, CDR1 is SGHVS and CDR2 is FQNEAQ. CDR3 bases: TGTGCCAGCAGCTTGTGGGATACGCAGTATTTT. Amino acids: CASSLWDTQYF.

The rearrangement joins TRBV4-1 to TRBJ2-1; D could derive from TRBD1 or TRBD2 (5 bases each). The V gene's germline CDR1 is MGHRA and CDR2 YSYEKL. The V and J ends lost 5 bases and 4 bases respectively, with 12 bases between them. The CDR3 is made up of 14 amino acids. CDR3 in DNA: TGCGCCAGCAGCGGGGGAACAGCTTACAATGAGCAGTTCTTC. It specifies CASSGGTAYNEQFF.

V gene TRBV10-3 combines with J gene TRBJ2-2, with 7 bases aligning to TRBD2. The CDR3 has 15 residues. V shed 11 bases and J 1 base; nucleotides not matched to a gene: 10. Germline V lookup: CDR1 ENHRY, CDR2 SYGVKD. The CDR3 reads CAVRAGTMNTGELFF. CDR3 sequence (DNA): TGTGCCGTTCGAGCGGGGACGATGAACACCGGGGAGCTGTTTTTT.